This T cell receptor (beta chain) was sequenced for a study of siplizumab effects on memory and regulatory T cells. Clones were sequenced by immunoSEQ multiplex PCR, and TCRdb holds only the in-frame ones, with some missing. The profile covers around 100,000 clones, with over 90% appearing a single time and about 1.2% taken by the ten largest. Germline V gives CDR1 LNHDA, CDR2 SQIVND (reference sequence). Trimming cost V 5 bases and J 0 bases; bases outside gene matches: 7. The CDR3 is made up of 16 amino acids. This clone showed up just once. Sequenced: non-Treg CD4+ T cells sorted from blood. This chain links TRBV19 with TRBJ1-1; TRBD1 matches 9 bases. The sequence was obtained from a human donor in good health. CDR3 DNA sequence: TGTGCCAGTAGTGAGATTAACAGGGGGCTGAACACTGAAGCTTTCTTT. Translated, it gives CASSEINRGLNTEAFF.